The present TCR beta chain was sequenced within a study of B cell selection in AIRE deficiency. Comment on this clone: Its antigen is currently unknown.

Regulatory T cells were sorted as CD4+CD25hiCD127low/negative cells. Looked up from germline, CDR1 is SGHNT and CDR2 is YENEEA. The junction had 5 bases not matched to a gene; V was cut back by 1 base and J by 8 bases. This CDR3 is built from 14 residues. The study's findings and limits: Shorter CDR3s marked shared Treg sequences, biased toward few non-templated insertions. Around 33% of healthy-shared Treg sequences were found among patient Tconv cells. Tconv and Treg cells from AIRE-deficient patients resembled healthy donors in TCRBV usage, CDR3 length and diversity.

As handled by the study authors: Treg pools: 55,000 to 60,000 distinct patient, 9.56x10^4 donor TCRbeta sequences. Here immunoSEQ multiplex PCR was the method, and the copy in TCRdb shows in-frame clones only, minus some. V and J calls and clone size follow that table, whereas D and trimming were derived from the DNA. The data hold around 20,000 clones, with over 90% observed a single time. This chain joins TRBV11-3 and TRBJ2-1; 7 positions match TRBD2. Sequencing was done on a sample of Tregs sorted from PBMCs. This TCR was sampled from a human donor with AIRE deficiency. CDR3 coding DNA: TGTGCCAGCAGCTTAGGACTAGCAGCACATGAGCAGTTCTTC. Residues: CASSLGLAAHEQFF.